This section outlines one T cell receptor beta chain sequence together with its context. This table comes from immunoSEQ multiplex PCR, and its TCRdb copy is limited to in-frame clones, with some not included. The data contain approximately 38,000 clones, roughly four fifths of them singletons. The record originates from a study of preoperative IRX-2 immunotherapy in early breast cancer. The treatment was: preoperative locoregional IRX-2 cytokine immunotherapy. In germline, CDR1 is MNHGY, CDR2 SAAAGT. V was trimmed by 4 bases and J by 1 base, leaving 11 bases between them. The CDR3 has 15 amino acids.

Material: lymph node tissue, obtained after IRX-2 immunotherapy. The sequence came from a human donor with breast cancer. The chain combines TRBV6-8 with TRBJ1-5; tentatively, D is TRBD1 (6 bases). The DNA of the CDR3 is TGTGCCAGCAGTTTAAATGGACAGAGCAATCAGCCCCAGCATTTT. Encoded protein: CASSLNGQSNQPQHF.